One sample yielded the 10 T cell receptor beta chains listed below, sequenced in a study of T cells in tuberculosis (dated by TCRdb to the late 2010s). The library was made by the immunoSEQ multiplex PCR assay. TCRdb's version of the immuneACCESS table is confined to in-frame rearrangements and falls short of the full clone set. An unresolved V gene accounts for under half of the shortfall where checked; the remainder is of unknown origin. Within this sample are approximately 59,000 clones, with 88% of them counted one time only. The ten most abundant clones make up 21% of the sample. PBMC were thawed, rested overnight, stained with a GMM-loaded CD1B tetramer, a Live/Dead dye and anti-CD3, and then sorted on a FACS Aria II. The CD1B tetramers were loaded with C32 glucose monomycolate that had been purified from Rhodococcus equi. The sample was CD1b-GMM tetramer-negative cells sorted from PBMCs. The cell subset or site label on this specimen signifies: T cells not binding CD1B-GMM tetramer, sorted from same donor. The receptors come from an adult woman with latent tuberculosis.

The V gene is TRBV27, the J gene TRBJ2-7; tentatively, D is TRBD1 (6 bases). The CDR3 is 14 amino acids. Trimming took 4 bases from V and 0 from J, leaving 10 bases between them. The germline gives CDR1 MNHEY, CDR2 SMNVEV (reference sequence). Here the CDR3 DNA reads TGTGCCAGCAGTTCGAACAGGGACTCCTACGAGCAGTACTTC. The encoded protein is CASSSNRDSYEQYF.

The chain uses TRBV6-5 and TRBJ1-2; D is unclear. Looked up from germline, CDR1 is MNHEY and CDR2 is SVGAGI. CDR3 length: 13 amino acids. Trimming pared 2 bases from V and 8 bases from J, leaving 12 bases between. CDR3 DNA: TGTGCCAGCAGTTACGATATAACGAGAGGCTACACCTTC. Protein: CASSYDITRGYTF.

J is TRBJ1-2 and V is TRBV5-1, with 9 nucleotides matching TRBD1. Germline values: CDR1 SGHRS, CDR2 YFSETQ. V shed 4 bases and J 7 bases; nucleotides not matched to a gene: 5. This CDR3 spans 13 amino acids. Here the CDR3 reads CASSEGTGLGYTF. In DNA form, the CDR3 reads TGCGCCAGCAGCGAAGGGACAGGGCTTGGCTACACCTTC.

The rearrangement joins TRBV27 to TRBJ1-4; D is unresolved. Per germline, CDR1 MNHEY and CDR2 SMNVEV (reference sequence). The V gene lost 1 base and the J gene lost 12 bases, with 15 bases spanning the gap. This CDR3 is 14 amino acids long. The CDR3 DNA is TGTGCCAGCAGTTTATTTTCAGGCATGGCCGAACTGTTTTTT. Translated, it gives CASSLFSGMAELFF.

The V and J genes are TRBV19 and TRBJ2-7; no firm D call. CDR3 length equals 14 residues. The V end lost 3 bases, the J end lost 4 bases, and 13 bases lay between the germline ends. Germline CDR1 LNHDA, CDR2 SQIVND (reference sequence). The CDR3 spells CASSIQVTLYEQYF. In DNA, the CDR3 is TGTGCCAGTAGTATCCAGGTAACCCTGTACGAGCAGTACTTC.

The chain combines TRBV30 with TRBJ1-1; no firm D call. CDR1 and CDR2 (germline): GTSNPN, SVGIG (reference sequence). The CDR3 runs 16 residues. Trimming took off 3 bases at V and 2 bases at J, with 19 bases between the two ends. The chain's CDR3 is CAWREVTRHGNTEAFF. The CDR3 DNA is TGTGCCTGGAGGGAGGTCACACGCCACGGAAACACTGAAGCTTTCTTT.

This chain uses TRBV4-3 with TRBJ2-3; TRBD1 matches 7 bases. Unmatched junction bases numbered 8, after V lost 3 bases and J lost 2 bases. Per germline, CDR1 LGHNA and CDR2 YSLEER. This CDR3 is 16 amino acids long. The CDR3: CASSQGQLVFTDTQYF. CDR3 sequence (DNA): TGCGCCAGCAGCCAGGGACAGCTGGTATTCACAGATACGCAGTATTTT.

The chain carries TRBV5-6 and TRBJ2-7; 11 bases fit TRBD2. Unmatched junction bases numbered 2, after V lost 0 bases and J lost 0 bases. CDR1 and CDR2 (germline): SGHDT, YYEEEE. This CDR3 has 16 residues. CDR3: CASSLVAGGTSYEQYF. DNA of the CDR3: TGTGCCAGCAGCTTGGTAGCGGGAGGGACCTCCTACGAGCAGTACTTC. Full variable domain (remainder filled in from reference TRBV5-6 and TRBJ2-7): DAGVTQSPTHLIKTRGQQVTLRCSPKSGHDTVSWYQQALGQGPQFIFQYYEEEERQRGNFPDRFSGHQFPNYSSELNVNALLLGDSALYLCASSLVAGGTSYEQYFGPGTRLTVT.

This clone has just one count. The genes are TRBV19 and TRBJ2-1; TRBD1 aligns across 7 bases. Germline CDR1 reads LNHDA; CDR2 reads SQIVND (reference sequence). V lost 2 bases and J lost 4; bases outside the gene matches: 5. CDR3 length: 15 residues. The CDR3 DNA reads TGTGCCAGTAGTATATCCGGACAGGAGTACAATGAGCAGTTCTTC. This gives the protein CASSISGQEYNEQFF.

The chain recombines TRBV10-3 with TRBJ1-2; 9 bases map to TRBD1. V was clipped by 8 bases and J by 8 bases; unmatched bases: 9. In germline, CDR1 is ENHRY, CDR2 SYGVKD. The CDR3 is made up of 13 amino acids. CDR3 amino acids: CAIARDRVEGYTF. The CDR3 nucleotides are TGTGCCATCGCCCGGGACAGGGTCGAAGGCTACACCTTC.